This T cell receptor beta chain was observed in a study of T-cell memory formation after mild COVID-19. Overall study context: TCR clusters were mostly confined to one donor each.

5'RACE with constant-segment primers yielded barcoded, UMI-tagged TCR alpha and TCR beta cDNA libraries. One entry per CDR3 protein, called by TCRdb with MiXCR from the 5' RACE reads. The repertoire includes fewer than 550,000 distinct CDR3 sequences, 20% of them detected once, and approximately 8.1% sits in the top ten. This clonotype was seen more than once but under ten times. Sequencing was performed on PBMCs or a T cell subset sorted from them (not recorded which). The receptor comes from an adult woman who had mild COVID-19 (a few samples of this study predate the infection). Cell type and time point are not known.

The CDR3 here is CASSLLQSYYNEQFF. In DNA, the CDR3 is TGTGCCAGCAGCTTACTTCAGAGCTACTACAATGAGCAGTTCTTC. The V call is TRBV7-3, the J call TRBJ2-1; D is undetermined. The length of the CDR3 is 15 residues. The germline V gene has CDR1 SGHTA and CDR2 FQGTGA. V lost 2 bases to trimming and J lost 3 bases, with 11 bases between them.